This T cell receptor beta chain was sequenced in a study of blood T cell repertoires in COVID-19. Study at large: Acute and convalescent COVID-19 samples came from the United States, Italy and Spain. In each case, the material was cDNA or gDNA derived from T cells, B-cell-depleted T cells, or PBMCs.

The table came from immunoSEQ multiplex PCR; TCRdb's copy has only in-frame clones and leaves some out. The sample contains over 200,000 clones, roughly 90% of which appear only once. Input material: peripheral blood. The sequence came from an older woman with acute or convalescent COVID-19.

The CDR3 DNA sequence: TGTGCCAGCCGACTAGCGGGAGACACAGATACGCAGTATTTT. It encodes CASRLAGDTDTQYF. The chain is built from TRBV19 and TRBJ2-3; TRBD2 matches 12 bases. The CDR3 spans 14 residues. Germline V CDR1 and CDR2: LNHDA, SQIVND (reference sequence). J was trimmed by 2 bases and V by 9 bases; bases with no gene match: 3. Supplemented by reference TRBV19 and TRBJ2-3, the full variable domain reads DGGITQSPKYLFRKEGQNVTLSCEQNLNHDAMYWYRQDPGQGLRLIYYSQIVNDFQKGDIAEGYSVSREKKESFPLTVTSAQKNPTAFYLCASRLAGDTDTQYFGPGTRLTVL.